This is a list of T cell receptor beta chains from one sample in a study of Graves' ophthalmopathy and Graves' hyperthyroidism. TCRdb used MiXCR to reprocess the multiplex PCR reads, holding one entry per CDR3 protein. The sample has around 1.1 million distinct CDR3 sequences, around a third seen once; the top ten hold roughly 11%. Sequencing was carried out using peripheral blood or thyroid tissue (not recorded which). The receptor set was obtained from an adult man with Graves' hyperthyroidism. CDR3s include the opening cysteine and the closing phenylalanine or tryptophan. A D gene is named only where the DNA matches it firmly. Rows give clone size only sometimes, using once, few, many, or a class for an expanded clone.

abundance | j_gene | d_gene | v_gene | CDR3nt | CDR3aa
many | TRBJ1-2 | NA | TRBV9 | TGTGCCAGCAGCGTAGACGCAACCGTCGGGCACACCTTC | CASSVDATVGHTF
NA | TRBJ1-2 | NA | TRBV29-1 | TGCAGCGTAGCGGGAAAGAACTATGGCTACACCTTC | CSVAGKNYGYTF
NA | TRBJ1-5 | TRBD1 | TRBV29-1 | TGCAGCGTTGTGGGGGACAGATATAGCAATCAGCCCCAGCATTTT | CSVVGDRYSNQPQHF
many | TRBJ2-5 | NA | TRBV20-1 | TGCAGTGCTGCCCGCCGAGGGCAAGAGACCCAGTACTTC | CSAARRGQETQYF
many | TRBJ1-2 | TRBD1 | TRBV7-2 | TGTGCCAGCAGCTTAACAGGGGCAGCTAACTATGGCTACACCTTC | CASSLTGAANYGYTF
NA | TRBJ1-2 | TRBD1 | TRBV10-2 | TGTGCCAGCAAGGGACAGTTAAGCTATGGCTACACCTTC | CASKGQLSYGYTF
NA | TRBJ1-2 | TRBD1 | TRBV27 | TGTGCCAGCAGTTGGGGGGGACAGGGGGACTATGGCTACACCTTC | CASSWGGQGDYGYTF
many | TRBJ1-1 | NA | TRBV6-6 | TGTGCCAGCAGTTATCTCCCGGAGGCGAACACTGAAGCTTTCTTT | CASSYLPEANTEAFF
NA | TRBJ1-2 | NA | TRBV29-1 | TGCAGCGTTTTAGGGTCTCTCGGGGGTAACTATGGCTACACCTTC | CSVLGSLGGNYGYTF
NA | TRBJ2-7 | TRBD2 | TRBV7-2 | TGTGCCAGCAGCGTTAGGACTAGCGGGTTCGAGCAGTACTTC | CASSVRTSGFEQYF
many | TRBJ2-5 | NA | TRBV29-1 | TGCAGCGGGGAATCAGCGGAGACCCAGTACTTC | CSGESAETQYF
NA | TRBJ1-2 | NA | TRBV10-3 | TGTGCCAGCAGGTCAAACATTGGTGCTAACTATGGCTACACCTTC | CASRSNIGANYGYTF
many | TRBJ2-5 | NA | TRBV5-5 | TGTGCCAGCAGCTTGCCCCACCAAGAGACCCAGTACTTC | CASSLPHQETQYF
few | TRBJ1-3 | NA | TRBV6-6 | TGTGCCAGCAGTCTACTCGGGACGTTTGGAAACACCATATATTTT | CASSLLGTFGNTIYF
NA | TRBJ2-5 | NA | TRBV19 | TGTGCCAGTGGTCGTTCTTACCAGGAGACCCAGTACTTC | CASGRSYQETQYF
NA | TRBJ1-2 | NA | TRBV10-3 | TGTGCCATCAACCAGGGGAGGAGCTATGGCTACACCTTC | CAINQGRSYGYTF
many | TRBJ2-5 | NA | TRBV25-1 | TGTGCCAGCACCTGGACAGTTGGGGAGACCCAGTACTTC | CASTWTVGETQYF
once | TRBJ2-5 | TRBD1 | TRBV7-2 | TGTGCCAGCGCGGCGCACAGGGGGCTTTATCAGCCCCAGTACTTC | CASAAHRGLYQPQYF
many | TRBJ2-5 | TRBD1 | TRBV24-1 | TGTGCCACCAGTGATATTACGACAGGGACAGGAGAGACCCAGTACTTC | CATSDITTGTGETQYF
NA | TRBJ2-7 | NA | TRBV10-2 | TGCGCCAGCAGTGTGCCCCCAACGATCTCCTACGAGCAGTACTTC | CASSVPPTISYEQYF
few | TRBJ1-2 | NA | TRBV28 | TGTGCCAGCAGTTCTTGGACGGACTCCACCTATGGCTACACCTTC | CASSSWTDSTYGYTF
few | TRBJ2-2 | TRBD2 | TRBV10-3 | TGTGCCATCAGTTACGACGGCGGGAGAAGCGGGGAGCTGTTTTTT | CAISYDGGRSGELFF
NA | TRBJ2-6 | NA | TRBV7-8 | TGTGCCTGGAGTGTACAAGGATCTGGGGCCAACGTCCTGACTTTC | CAWSVQGSGANVLTF
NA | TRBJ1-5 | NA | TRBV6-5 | TGTGCCAGCAGTTCTCCCGGCCAGCAGCCCCAGCATTTT | CASSSPGQQPQHF
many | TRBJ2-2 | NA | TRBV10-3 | TGTGCCATCAAAGAGACAGCGAACACCGGGGAGCTGTTTTTT | CAIKETANTGELFF
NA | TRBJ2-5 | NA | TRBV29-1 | TGCAGCGTTGTTGTGGGGTCGGTCCAAGAGACCCAGTACTTC | CSVVVGSVQETQYF
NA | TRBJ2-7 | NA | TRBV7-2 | TGTGCCAGCAGAGAACAGGGCGGCTACGAGCAGTACTTC | CASREQGGYEQYF
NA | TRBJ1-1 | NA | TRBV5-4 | TGTGCCAGCAGCGGGGGGGTTGAAGCTTTCTTT | CASSGGVEAFF
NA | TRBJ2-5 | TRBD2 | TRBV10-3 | TGTGCCATCAGTGAGTCGTACGGCGGGACTAGGCTAGAGACCCAGTACTTC | CAISESYGGTRLETQYF
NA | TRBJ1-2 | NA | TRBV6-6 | TGTGCCAGCAGCCCCGTAGGCCAGGAGCCCGCTAACTATGGCTACACCTTC | CASSPVGQEPANYGYTF
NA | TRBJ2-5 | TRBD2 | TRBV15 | TGTGCCACCAGCAGAGATCTACTAGCGGGCTTCCAAAAAGAGACCCAGTACTTC | CATSRDLLAGFQKETQYF
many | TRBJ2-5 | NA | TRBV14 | TGTGCCAGCAGCCAACGGGGGTCCCAAGAGACCCAGTACTTC | CASSQRGSQETQYF
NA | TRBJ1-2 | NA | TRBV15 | TGTGCCACCAGCAGGGGGGACTATGGCTACACCTTC | CATSRGDYGYTF
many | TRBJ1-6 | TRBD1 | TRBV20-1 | TGCAGTGCTAGTCCCAGGGGGAATAATTCACCCCTCCACTTT | CSASPRGNNSPLHF
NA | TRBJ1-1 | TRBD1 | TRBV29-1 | TGCAGCGTCTATACCGGACAGGGGGGGACTGAAGCTTTCTTT | CSVYTGQGGTEAFF
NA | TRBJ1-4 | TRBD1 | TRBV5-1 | TGCGCCAGCAGCTATAAAACCGGGACAGGGGGTGAAAAACTGTTTTTT | CASSYKTGTGGEKLFF
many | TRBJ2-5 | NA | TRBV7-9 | TGTGCCAGCAGCTTGACAGTGTACCAAGAGACCCAGTACTTC | CASSLTVYQETQYF
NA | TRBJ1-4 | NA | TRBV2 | TGTGCCAGCAGCCTCGGGGCGGATGAAAAACTGTTTTTT | CASSLGADEKLFF
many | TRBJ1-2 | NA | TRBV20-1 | TGCAGTGCTAGAGCCTTAGACTATGATGGCTACACCTTC | CSARALDYDGYTF
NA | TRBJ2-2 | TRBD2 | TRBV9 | TGTGCCAGCAGCCAAGAGATCCTAGCGGGGGGGCCCTTAGACACCGGGGAGCTGTTTTTT | CASSQEILAGGPLDTGELFF
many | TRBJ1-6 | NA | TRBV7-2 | TGTGCCAGCAGCCTCCGGGGAGTTTCCCCTATTCCCCATTCACCCCTCCACTTT | CASSLRGVSPIPHSPLHF
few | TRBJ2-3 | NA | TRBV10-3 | TGTGCCATCAGTGGCCCCGACGGCACAGATACGCAGTATTTT | CAISGPDGTDTQYF
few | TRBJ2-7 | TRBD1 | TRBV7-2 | TGTGCCAGCAGCGACAGGGGAACCTACGAGCAGTACTTC | CASSDRGTYEQYF
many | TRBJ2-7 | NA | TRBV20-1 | TGCAGTGCTAGGGAGACAGGGACTTCCTACGAGCAGTACTTC | CSARETGTSYEQYF